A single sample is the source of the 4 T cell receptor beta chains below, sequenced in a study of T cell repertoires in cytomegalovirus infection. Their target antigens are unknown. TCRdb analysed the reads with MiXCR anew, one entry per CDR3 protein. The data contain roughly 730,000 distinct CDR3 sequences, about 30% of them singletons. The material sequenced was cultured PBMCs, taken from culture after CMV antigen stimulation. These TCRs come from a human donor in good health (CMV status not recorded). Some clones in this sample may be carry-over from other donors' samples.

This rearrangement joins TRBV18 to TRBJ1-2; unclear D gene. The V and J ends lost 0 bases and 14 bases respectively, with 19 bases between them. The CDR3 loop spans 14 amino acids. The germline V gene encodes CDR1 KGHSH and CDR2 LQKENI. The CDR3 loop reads CASSPPEASISRTF. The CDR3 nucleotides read TGTGCCAGCTCACCACCGGAGGCCAGCATTTCTCGTACCTTC.

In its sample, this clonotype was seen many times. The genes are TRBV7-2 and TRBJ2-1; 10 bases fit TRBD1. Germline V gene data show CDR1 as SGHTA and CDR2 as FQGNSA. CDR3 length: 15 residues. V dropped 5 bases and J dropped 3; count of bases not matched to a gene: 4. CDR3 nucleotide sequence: TGTGCCAGCAGCCCAGGGACAGGGGTCTACAATGAGCAGTTCTTC. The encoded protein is CASSPGTGVYNEQFF.

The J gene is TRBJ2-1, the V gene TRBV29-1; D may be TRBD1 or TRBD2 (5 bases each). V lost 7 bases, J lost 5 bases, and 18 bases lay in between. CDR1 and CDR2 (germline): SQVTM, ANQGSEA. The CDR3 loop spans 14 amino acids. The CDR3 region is CSAPGPRENNEQFF. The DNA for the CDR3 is TGCAGCGCCCCGGGACCCAGGGAGAACAATGAGCAGTTCTTC.

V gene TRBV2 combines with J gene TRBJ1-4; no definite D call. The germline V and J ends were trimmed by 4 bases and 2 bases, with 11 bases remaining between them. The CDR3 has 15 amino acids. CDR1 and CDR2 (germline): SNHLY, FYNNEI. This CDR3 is CASSGGESTNEKLFF. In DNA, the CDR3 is TGTGCCAGCAGTGGTGGGGAGTCGACTAATGAAAAACTGTTTTTT.